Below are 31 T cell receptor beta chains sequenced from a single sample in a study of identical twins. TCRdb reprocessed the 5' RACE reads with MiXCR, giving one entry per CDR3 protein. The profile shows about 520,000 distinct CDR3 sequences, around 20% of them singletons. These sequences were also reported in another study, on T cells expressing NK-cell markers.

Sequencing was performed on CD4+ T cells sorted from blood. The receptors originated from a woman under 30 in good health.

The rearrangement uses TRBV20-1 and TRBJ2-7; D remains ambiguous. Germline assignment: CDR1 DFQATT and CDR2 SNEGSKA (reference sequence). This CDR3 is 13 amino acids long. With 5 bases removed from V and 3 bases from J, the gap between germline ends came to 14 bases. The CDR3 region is CSARHPYLYEQYF. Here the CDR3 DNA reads TGCAGTGCTCGACACCCCTATCTCTACGAGCAGTACTTC.

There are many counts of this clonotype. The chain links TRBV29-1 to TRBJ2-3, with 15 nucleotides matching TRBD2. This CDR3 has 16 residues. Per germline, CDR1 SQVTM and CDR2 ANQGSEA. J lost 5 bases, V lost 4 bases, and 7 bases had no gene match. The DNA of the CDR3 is TGCAGCGTTGGTGGACTAGCGGGAGGGCCTGGAGATACGCAGTATTTT. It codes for CSVGGLAGGPGDTQYF.

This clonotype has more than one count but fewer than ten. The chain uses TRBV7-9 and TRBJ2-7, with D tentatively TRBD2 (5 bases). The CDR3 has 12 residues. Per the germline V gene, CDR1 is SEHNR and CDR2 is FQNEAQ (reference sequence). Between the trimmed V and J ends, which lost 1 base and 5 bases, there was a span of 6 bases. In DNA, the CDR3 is TGTGCCAGCAGCTTAGTGCGGGACGAGCAGTACTTC. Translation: CASSLVRDEQYF.

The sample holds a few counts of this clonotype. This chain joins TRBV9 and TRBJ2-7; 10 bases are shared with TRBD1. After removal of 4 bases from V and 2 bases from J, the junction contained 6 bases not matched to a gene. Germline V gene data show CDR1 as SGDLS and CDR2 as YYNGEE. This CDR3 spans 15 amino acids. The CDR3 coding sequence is TGTGCCAGCAGCCCCCGGACAGGGGGTCCCTACGAGCAGTACTTC. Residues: CASSPRTGGPYEQYF.

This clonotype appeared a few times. CDR3 DNA: TGTGCCAGCAGCTTAGGGTCTAGCGGGGGACCCTACGAGCAGTACTTC. Translated, it gives CASSLGSSGGPYEQYF. V and J are TRBV7-9 and TRBJ2-7; 10 bases are shared with TRBD2. Germline-derived CDR1 and CDR2 are SEHNR and FQNEAQ (reference sequence). After removal of 1 base from V and 2 bases from J, the junction contained 5 bases not matched to a gene. The CDR3 contains 16 residues.

CDR3 nucleotides: TGCAGTGCTCGAACCGGGACAGGGAACATGGGTGAGCAGTTCTTC. Translation: CSARTGTGNMGEQFF. The rearrangement joins TRBV20-1 to TRBJ2-1; 9 positions match TRBD1. There are 15 residues in the CDR3. The junction had 14 bases not matched to a gene; V was cut back by 5 bases and J by 9 bases. Germline V lookup: CDR1 DFQATT, CDR2 SNEGSKA (reference sequence).

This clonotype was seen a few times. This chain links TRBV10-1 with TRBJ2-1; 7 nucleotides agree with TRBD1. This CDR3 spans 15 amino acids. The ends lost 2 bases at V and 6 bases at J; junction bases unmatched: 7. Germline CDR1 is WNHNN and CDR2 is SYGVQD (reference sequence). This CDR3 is CASSEAQSGGNEQFF. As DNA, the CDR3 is TGCGCCAGCAGTGAGGCGCAGTCAGGGGGCAATGAGCAGTTCTTC.

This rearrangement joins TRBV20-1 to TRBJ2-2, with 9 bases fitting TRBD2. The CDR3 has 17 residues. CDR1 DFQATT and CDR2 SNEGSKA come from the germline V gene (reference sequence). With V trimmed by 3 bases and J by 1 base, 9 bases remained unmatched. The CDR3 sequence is CSASSSSTSGNTGELFF. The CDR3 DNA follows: TGCAGTGCTAGCAGTTCGTCGACTAGCGGGAACACCGGGGAGCTGTTTTTT.

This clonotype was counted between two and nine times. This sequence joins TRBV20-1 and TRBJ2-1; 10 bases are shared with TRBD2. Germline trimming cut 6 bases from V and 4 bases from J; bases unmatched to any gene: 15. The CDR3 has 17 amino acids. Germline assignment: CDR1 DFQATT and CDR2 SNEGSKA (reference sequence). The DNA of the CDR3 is TGCAGTGCCAAACTCCCTAGCGGGAGAAGACCATACAATGAGCAGTTCTTC. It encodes CSAKLPSGRRPYNEQFF.

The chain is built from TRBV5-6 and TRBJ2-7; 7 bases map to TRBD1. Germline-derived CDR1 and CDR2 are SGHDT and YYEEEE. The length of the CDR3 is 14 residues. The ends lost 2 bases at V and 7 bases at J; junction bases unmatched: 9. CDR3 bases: TGTGCCAGCAGCTTCCGGGACAGTCAGAAGGAGCAGTACTTC. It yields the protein CASSFRDSQKEQYF.

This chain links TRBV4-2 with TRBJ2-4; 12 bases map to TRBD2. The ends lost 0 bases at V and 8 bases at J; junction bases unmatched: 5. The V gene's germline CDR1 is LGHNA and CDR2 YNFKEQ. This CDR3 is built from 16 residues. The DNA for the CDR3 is TGTGCCAGCAGCCAAGATCTAGCGGGGGGGCGTGACATTCAGTACTTC. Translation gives CASSQDLAGGRDIQYF.

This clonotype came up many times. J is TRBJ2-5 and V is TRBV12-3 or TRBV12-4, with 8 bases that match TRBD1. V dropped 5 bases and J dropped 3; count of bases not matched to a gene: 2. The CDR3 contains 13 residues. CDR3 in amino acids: CASSNRGEETQYF. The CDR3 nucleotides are TGTGCCAGCAGTAACAGGGGGGAAGAGACCCAGTACTTC.

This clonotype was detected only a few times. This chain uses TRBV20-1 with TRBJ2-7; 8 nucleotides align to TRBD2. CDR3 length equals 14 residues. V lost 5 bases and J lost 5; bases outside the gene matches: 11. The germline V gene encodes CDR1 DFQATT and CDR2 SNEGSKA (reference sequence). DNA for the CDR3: TGCAGTGCTGCCTCGGGTGGTAGCGGGGACGAGCAGTACTTC. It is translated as CSAASGGSGDEQYF.

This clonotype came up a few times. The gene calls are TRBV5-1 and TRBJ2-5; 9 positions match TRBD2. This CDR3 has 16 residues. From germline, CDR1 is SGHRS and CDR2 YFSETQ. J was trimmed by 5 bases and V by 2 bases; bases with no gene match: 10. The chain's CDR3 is CASSLFPAGGQETQYF. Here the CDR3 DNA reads TGCGCCAGCAGCTTATTCCCAGCGGGGGGCCAGGAGACCCAGTACTTC.

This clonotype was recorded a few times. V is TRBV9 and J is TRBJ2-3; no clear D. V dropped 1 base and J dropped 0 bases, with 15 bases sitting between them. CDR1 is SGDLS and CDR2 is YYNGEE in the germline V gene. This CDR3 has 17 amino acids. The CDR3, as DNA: TGTGCCAGCAGCGTACACCCCGGACCGACTAGCACAGATACGCAGTATTTT. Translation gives CASSVHPGPTSTDTQYF.

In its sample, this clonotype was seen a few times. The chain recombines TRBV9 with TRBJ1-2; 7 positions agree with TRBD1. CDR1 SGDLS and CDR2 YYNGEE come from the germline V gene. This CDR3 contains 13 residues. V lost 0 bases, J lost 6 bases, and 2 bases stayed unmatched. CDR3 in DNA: TGTGCCAGCAGCGTAGGACAGGGCCATGGCTACACCTTC. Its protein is CASSVGQGHGYTF. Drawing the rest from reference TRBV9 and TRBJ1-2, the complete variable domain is DSGVTQTPKHLITATGQRVTLRCSPRSGDLSVYWYQQSLDQGLQFLIQYYNGEERAKGNILERFSAQQFPDLHSELNLSSLELGDSALYFCASSVGQGHGYTFGSGTRLTVV.

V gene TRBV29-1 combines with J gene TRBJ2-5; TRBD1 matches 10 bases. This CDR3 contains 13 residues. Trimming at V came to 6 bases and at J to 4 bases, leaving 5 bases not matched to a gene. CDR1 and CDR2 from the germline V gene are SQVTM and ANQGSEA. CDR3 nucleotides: TGCAGCGTCGCGACAGGGGGCGGAGAGACCCAGTACTTC. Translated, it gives CSVATGGGETQYF.

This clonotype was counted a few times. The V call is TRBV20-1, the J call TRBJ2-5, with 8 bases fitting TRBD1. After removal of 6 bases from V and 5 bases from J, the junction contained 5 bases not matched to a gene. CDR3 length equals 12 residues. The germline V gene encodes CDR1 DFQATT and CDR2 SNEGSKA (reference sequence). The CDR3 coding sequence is TGCAGTGCGCTCAGGGGGCGGGAGACCCAGTACTTC. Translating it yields CSALRGRETQYF.

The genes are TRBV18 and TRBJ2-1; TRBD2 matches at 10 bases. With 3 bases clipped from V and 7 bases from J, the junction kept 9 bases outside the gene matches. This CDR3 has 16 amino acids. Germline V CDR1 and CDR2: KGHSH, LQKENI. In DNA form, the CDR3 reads TGTGCCAGCTCACCTACACTAGCGGGATCTAGGAATGAGCAGTTCTTC. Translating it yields CASSPTLAGSRNEQFF.

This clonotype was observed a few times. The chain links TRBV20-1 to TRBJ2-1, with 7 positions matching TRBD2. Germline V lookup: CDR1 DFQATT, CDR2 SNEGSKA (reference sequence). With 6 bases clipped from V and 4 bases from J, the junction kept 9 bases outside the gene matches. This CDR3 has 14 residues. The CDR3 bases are TGCAGTGCCGGTCCCCGGGGGGTGTACAATGAGCAGTTCTTC. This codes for CSAGPRGVYNEQFF.

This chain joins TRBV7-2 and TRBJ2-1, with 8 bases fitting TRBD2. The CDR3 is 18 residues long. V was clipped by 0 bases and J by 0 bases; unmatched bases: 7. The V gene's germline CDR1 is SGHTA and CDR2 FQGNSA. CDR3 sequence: CASSLAGPSGSSYNEQFF. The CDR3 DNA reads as TGTGCCAGCAGCTTAGCGGGTCCGAGCGGGAGCTCCTACAATGAGCAGTTCTTC.

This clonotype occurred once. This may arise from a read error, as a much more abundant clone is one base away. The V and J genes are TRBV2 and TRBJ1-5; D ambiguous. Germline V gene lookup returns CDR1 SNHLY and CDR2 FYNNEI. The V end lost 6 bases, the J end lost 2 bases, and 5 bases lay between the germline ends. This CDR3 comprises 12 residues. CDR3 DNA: TGTGCCAGCAGAGCAGGCAATCAGCCCCAGCATTTT. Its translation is CASRAGNQPQHF.

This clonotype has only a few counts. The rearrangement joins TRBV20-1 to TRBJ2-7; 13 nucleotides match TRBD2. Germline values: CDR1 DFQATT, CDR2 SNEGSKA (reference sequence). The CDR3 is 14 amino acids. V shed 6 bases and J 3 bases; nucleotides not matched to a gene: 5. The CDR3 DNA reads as TGCAGTGCCTCCGGGACTAGCGGGATCTACGAGCAGTACTTC. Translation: CSASGTSGIYEQYF.

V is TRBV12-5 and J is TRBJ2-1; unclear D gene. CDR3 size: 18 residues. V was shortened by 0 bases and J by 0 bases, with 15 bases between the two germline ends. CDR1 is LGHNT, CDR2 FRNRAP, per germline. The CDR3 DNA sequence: TGTGCTAGTGGTTTGGTAGTGGACGGTACAAGCTCCTACAATGAGCAGTTCTTC. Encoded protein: CASGLVVDGTSSYNEQFF.

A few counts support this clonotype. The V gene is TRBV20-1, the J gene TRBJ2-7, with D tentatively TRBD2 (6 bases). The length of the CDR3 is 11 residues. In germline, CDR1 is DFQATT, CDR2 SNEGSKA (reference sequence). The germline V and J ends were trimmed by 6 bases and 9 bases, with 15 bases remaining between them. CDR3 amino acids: CSAGRSWRQYF. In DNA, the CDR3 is TGCAGTGCCGGGAGAAGCTGGAGGCAGTACTTC.

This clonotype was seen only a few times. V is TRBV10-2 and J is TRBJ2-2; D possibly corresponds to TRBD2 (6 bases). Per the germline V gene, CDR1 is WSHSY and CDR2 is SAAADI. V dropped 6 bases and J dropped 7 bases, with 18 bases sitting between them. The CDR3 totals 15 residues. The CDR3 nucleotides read TGCGCCAGCAGGGGGGGATCCCAAGGATACGGGGAGCTGTTTTTT. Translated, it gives CASRGGSQGYGELFF.

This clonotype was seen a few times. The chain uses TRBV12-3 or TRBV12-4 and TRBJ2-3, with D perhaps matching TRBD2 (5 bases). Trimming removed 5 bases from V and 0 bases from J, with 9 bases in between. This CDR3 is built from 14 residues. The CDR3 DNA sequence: TGTGCCAGCAGTCCTCGGACTAGCACAGATACGCAGTATTTT. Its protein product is CASSPRTSTDTQYF.

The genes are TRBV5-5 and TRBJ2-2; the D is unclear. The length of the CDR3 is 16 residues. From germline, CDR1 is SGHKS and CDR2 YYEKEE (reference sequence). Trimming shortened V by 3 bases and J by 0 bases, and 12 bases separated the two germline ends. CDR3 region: CASSSWWPANTGELFF. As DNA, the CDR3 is TGTGCCAGCAGCTCCTGGTGGCCAGCGAACACCGGGGAGCTGTTTTTT.

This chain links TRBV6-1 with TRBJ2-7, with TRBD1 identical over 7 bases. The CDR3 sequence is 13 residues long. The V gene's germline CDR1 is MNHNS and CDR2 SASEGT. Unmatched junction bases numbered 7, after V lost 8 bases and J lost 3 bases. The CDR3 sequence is CASLGTASYEQYF. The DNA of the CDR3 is TGTGCCAGCCTAGGGACAGCCAGCTACGAGCAGTACTTC.

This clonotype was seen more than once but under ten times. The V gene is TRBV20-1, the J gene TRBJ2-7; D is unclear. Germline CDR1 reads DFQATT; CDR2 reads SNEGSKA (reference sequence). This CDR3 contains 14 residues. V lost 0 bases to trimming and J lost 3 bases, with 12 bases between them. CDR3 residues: CSARDQVTSYEQYF. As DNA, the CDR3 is TGCAGTGCTAGAGATCAGGTGACCAGCTACGAGCAGTACTTC.

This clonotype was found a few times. Written as DNA, the CDR3 is TGCAGTGCTAGAGACGGAAGTATTGACAATGAGCAGTTCTTC. It specifies CSARDGSIDNEQFF. The chain combines TRBV20-1 with TRBJ2-1; D gene ambiguous. The CDR3 extends over 14 amino acids. The V end was cut by 0 bases, the J end by 5 bases, with 11 bases between. Per germline, CDR1 DFQATT and CDR2 SNEGSKA (reference sequence).